This TCR beta chain comes out of a study of regulatory T cells in long-lasting Graves disease. The authors built TCR beta libraries using iRepertoire HTBI primers and Arm-PCR of CDR3 regions. TCRdb redid the calling of the multiplex PCR reads with MiXCR, one entry per CDR3 protein. Of roughly 420,000 distinct CDR3 sequences listed, about 17% were seen once; the top ten hold approximately 11%. The germline V gene encodes CDR1 SEHNR and CDR2 FQNEAQ (reference sequence). After removal of 6 bases from V and 8 bases from J, the junction contained 12 bases not matched to a gene. The CDR3 loop spans 15 amino acids. Noted time point: newly diagnosed GD, antithyroid drugs for less than 3 months. Extracted RNA from PBMCs served as the source of the TCR library. These same data were also listed under a study on T cells in Graves' hyperthyroidism and ophthalmopathy.

The rearrangement joins TRBV7-9 to TRBJ2-1, with 8 bases matching TRBD1. The clonotype was recovered from a woman aged 30 to 39 with Graves disease. The starting material was peripheral blood mononuclear cells (PBMCs), obtained at new diagnosis, from a patient treated with antithyroid drugs. CDR3 DNA: TGTGCCAGCAGTTTCGCAGGACAGGGTATCGATGAGCAGTTCTTC. Translation: CASSFAGQGIDEQFF.